This record looks at one T cell receptor beta chain sequence and its context. Its specific antigen is unknown. A much larger clonotype is one base distant, so this may be a read error. This CDR3 is missing its conserved last phenylalanine or tryptophan, likely due to a read error. Receptor amplification or capture employed emulsion pairing. Unpaired genes were suppressed by a second nested PCR with blocking oligos, after which a third nested PCR added Illumina adaptors and barcodes. Each emulsion RT-PCR master mix held roughly 4,500-260,000 T cells and included C-region, Stepout and V-region primers. Emulsions were generated with the Micellula Emulsion and Purification Kit, and RT-PCR used Qiagen OneStep RT-PCR reagents. Pooled libraries were sequenced on an Illumina MiSeq with paired-end 2 x 250 reads. The authors' analysis ran thus. Read pairs were joined in Galaxy and clipped at the engineered overlap into separate alpha and beta files; unclipped reads were discarded. Alpha-beta pairs were assigned with CompleteTCR, a MiTCR-based pipeline that links chains sharing read cluster identifiers using an R script. TCR sequences that were observed only once, representing about 1-3%, were removed as potential sequencing errors. TCRdb itself trimmed the public reads at Q25 with fastp, ran MiXCR and retained productive beta chains. Rows matching on CDR3 protein sequence are summarized as one entry with the most common DNA and genes. These V and J calls derive from TCRdb rather than the authors' analysis. This sample has about 40,000 distinct CDR3 sequences in its table, and around 45% of those were observed once. The ten largest make up less than 70% of the sample.

This sample is part of a study of T cell repertoires in breast cancer (dated by TCRdb to the mid-2010s). Background for the entire study: Tumors, lymph nodes and peripheral blood lymphocytes from breast cancer patients were profiled in the study, along with peripheral blood from healthy control donors. Sequencing yielded on average roughly 500,000 sequences per sample and 9.5 to 10 reads per input cell. Tumor-free lymph nodes were processed with no enzymatic digestion, and blood samples were separated using Ficoll. The controls were nine healthy donors whose age range was similar to that of the patients. After being minced and digested with Liberase and DNase, tumors and tumor-involved lymph nodes were passed through 70-um and 40-um filters. Given the low mutational burden of breast cancer and the rarity of common mutations in breast cancer, it was reasoned that TCRs shared between breast cancer patients would target shared antigens. ER+/PR+ status was present in the majority of the 21 patient tumors that were analyzed for shared TCRs. Overall results and qualifications from the work: Shared TCRs were encoded by various nucleotide sequences, which suggests selection and expansion based on antigen. Sentinel lymph nodes involved by tumor shared about fourfold more TCRs with matched tumor repertoires than tumor-free nodes did (around 7.7% versus 2%). Possible tumor specificity was suggested for some 20 TCR pairs that were shared across seven or more patient tumors yet rarely found in control blood. Shared TCRs showed TRBV7 predominance, possibly reflecting tumor recognition or mispriming bias from eight TRBV7 primers. Because transcript abundance and primer differences skewed clone recovery, emulsion RT-PCR was regarded as qualitative rather than quantitative. Discarding singleton TCRs and sampling only part of each tumor may have missed genuine antitumor clones.

The V and J ends are trimmed by 5 bases and 3 bases, leaving 7 bases between them. Via the germline V gene, CDR1 is MNHNS and CDR2 SASEGT. The CDR3 sequence runs 12 residues, both termini included. Only CDR3 DNA is held: 36 bases, read in frame from base 1. To analyze paired alpha-beta TCRs of CD8+ T cells, the study used an expanded emulsion RT-PCR method with primers covering all TCR V genes. Before emulsion RT-PCR, CD8+ T cells were isolated using a CD8 positive selection kit and then incubated overnight in around 9.7 IU/mL IL-2. The specimen sequenced was CD8+ T cells. The V and J genes are TRBV6-1 and TRBJ1-2; the D gene is perhaps TRBD1, on 5 matching bases. This TCR was sampled from a pool of human donors with breast cancer or a healthy control (not recorded which). The CDR3 sequence is CASSQGDYGYTV. The DNA sequence is TGTGCCAGCAGTCAGGGAGACTATGGCTACACCGTC.